Here is one TCR beta chain with its context. The antigen it binds to is not known. No quality values exist for individual bases; no much larger clone is one base distant. V gives up 0 bases and J gives up 7 bases, and the segment between their germline ends measures 18 bases. The CDR3 runs 16 residues from the cysteine to the phenylalanine. Here the CDR3 DNA is all that survives: 48 bases in frame from base 1. CDR1 and CDR2 are read off the germline V gene as LGHNA and YSLEER. The donors were healthy, HIV-negative adults who had no recently reported acute infections or vaccinations. Only Caucasian adults living in Nashville, Tennessee, USA were represented among the donors. CD4+ T cells were enriched by magnetic negative selection; naive cells were then positively selected on CD45RA, and the negative fraction formed the memory subset. Blood was obtained by leukapheresis, after which PBMCs were separated by Ficoll-Histopaque density gradient centrifugation and cryopreserved in liquid nitrogen vapor phase. Analytical flow cytometry was used to check the purity and quantity of each magnetically sorted T cell population. Genomic DNA was isolated from each sorted fraction and quantified by UV absorbance on a Nanodrop 2000c.

This sample was taken from a study of shared clonotypes between healthy human individuals (dated by TCRdb to about 2020). With regard to the full study: The cohort included a few men and two women between 18 and 49 years of age. Each donor's leukapheresis produced roughly between roughly 0.85 and 9 billion PBMCs. To estimate repertoire size and how much clonotype sharing occurs between individuals, the study deeply sequenced the blood TCR repertoires of roughly 5 healthy adults. For each donor, three plates each were used for CD4 naive and CD4 memory, two plates were used for CD8 naive, and one plate was used for CD8 memory. To increase sequencing depth and limit assay-specific biases, TCR repertoire library preparation and sequencing were carried out by different laboratories using diverse techniques. Study-level results and caveats: Pairwise subsampling led to the expectation that sequencing depth would affect the degree of clonotype sharing among donors. Naive subsets generally had larger estimated clonotype richness than memory subsets. About 5% of naive CD4, around 3.5% of naive CD8, approximately 2% of memory CD4, and over 0.35% of memory CD8 clonotypes were shared across a few donors. Compared with non-shared clonotypes, the clonotypes found in all four sorted-subset donors had higher generation probabilities. Sampling was limited to blood, and TCR repertoires in tissue likely differ from TCR repertoires in blood. The small number of donors limited the genetic and exposure-history diversity represented. Even with the large sequencing depth, rarefaction of the sorted-subset datasets indicated that sequencing was incomplete.

TCR CDR3 regions were amplified from genomic DNA by multiplex PCR using the deep immunoSEQ assay. Extracted genomic DNA from each cell subset was spread evenly across all wells of several immunoSEQ 96-well plates, with each plate serving as a replicate. For sorted subsets, each replicate PCR was loaded with roughly 200 ng genomic DNA, equivalent to about 30,000 T cell genomes. The purified libraries were quantified using a Qubit 3.0 fluorometer, sized with a Bioanalyzer 2100, and then quantified again using the KAPA Library Quantification kit. Each immunoSEQ 96-well plate was sequenced on its own single-read 150-cycle Illumina NextSeq 550 flow cell. As for the original processing: The immunoSEQ output contained only junctional sequences without quality scores, so filtering could not match that applied to full-length reads. Sequences were annotated with PyIR, a Python wrapper for IgBLAST v1.9, using IMGT germline references to assign V/J genes and CDR3. Reads were filtered out if the reads had weak V/J assignments (E-value above 1e-6), no CDR3, stop codons, out-of-frame junctions, or ambiguous translated residues. V3J clonotypes were defined by identical inferred V gene, J gene, and CDR3 amino acid sequence. Percentage overlap between repertoires was calculated by dividing the number of shared unique clonotypes by the size of the smaller repertoire. Richness of each repertoire was evaluated using RTK rarefaction, the Chao1 estimator, and Recon v2.1 estimates of unobserved clonotypes. Generation probabilities were computed with OLGA for all TCRbeta clonotypes obtained by the gDNA method from a few donors. TCRdb holds this immuneACCESS table with in-frame rearrangements only. Some clones are missing; in checked studies, unresolved V genes explain under half, and the rest has no known cause. The V and J calls and clone size were taken over from that table, and D and trimming were inferred from the DNA. This sample holds under 2,500,000 clones; approximately 96% were observed only once. Roughly 0.13% of the sample rests with the top ten.

The chain uses TRBV4-3 and TRBJ1-2; the D segment could be TRBD1, given 5 matching bases. Sequencing was performed on naive CD4+ T cells sorted from blood. In light of the paper, this sample's cell subset or site label describes: CD45RA+ positively selected. This receptor was obtained from a man younger than 35 in good health. This receptor has the CDR3 CASSQEADSGLGGYTF. The nucleotides read TGCGCCAGCAGCCAAGAGGCGGACTCGGGACTGGGTGGCTACACCTTC.